What follows are 7 T cell receptor beta chains derived from one specimen sequenced in a study of vaccination and CD4 T cells after COVID-19. The antigens these receptors bind are not known. The study sequenced cultured CD4+ T cell DNA using the Oncomine TCR Beta short-read assay. A single record per CDR3 protein comes from TCRdb applying MiXCR to the PCR reads. Among 15,000 to 20,000 distinct CDR3 sequences listed, approximately 50% were seen once. Treatment indicated: roughly 10-day PBMC culture with coronavirus spike peptide pools or control peptides (ViraFEST assay). This specimen was CD4+ T cells from blood, cultured in vitro, taken after SARS-CoV-2 vaccination. The source of these receptors is a human donor who had recovered from COVID-19.

The J gene is TRBJ2-3, the V gene TRBV19, with 9 bases matching TRBD1. Germline assignment: CDR1 LNHDA and CDR2 SQIVND (reference sequence). CDR3 length: 16 residues. J lost 2 bases, V lost 6 bases, and 9 bases had no gene match. DNA of the CDR3: TGTGCCAGTAGGAGGGTCGGGACAGGGAACACAGATACGCAGTATTTT. Protein product: CASRRVGTGNTDTQYF. Full variable domain (rest looked up from reference TRBV19 and TRBJ2-3): DGGITQSPKYLFRKEGQNVTLSCEQNLNHDAMYWYRQDPGQGLRLIYYSQIVNDFQKGDIAEGYSVSREKKESFPLTVTSAQKNPTAFYLCASRRVGTGNTDTQYFGPGTRLTVL.

Judged by abundance, this clonotype is medium-sized. This rearrangement joins TRBV25-1 to TRBJ2-7, with 8 bases fitting TRBD1. CDR1 and CDR2 from the germline V gene are MGHDK and SYGVNS. This CDR3 contains 15 residues. With V trimmed by 4 bases and J by 1 base, 6 bases remained unmatched. The CDR3 loop reads CASSARGLKSYEQYF. The CDR3 DNA sequence: TGTGCCAGCAGTGCCAGGGGGCTCAAGTCCTACGAGCAGTACTTC.

In this sample, this clonotype turned up a few times. The V gene is TRBV12-3 or TRBV12-4, the J gene TRBJ1-5; 12 positions match TRBD1. The CDR3 sequence is 15 residues long. Trimming removed 9 bases from V and 7 bases from J; junction bases left unmatched: 10. CDR3 loop: CASKPGQGAGQPQHF. The CDR3, as DNA: TGTGCCAGTAAACCGGGACAGGGGGCTGGACAGCCCCAGCATTTT.

The chain uses TRBV28 and TRBJ1-2; maybe TRBD1 (6 bases). The CDR3 length is 12 residues. Between the trimmed V and J ends, which lost 5 bases and 8 bases, there was a span of 12 bases. The V gene's germline CDR1 is MDHEN and CDR2 SYDVKM. This CDR3 reads CASSRDIWGYTF. CDR3 bases: TGTGCCAGCAGTCGGGACATTTGGGGCTACACCTTC.

This clonotype came up a few times. The chain is built from TRBV6-1 and TRBJ1-6; tentative D call: TRBD1 (5 bases). The CDR3 is 16 residues long. Trimming removed 6 bases at V and 4 bases at J, with 16 bases between. Germline V gene lookup returns CDR1 MNHNS and CDR2 SASEGT. The CDR3 DNA reads TGTGCCAGCAGGCTACCGATTGAGGGGTATAATTCACCCCTCCACTTT. This gives the protein CASRLPIEGYNSPLHF.

For this clonotype: Because the CDR3's place on the DNA is in doubt, the DNA is left out and the CDR3 is given as listed by TCRdb. The gene calls are TRBV7-5 and TRBJ1-1; the D call TRBD1 from the table was never checked on the DNA. TRBV7-5 is classified as a pseudogene. The CDR3 length equals 17 residues, ends included. This CDR3 reads CISVSEATTGGGAEAFF.

This sequence joins TRBV11-2 and TRBJ1-6, with a possible D match to TRBD1 (5 bases). Trimming took 5 bases from V and 13 from J, leaving 12 bases between them. CDR3 size: 12 residues. Germline-derived CDR1 and CDR2 are SGHAT and FQNNGV. The CDR3 here is CASSPADNPLHF. CDR3 nucleotide sequence: TGTGCCAGCAGCCCCGCGGACAATCCCCTCCACTTT.